These 16 T cell receptor beta chains share one sample of origin, sequenced in a study of T cells in Graves' hyperthyroidism and ophthalmopathy. Amplified regions were TCR beta CDR3 sequences from RNA transcripts. The HTBI primer set drove a first-round RT-PCR of the TCR CDR3. Via MiXCR, TCRdb re-called the multiplex PCR reads, giving one row per CDR3 protein. The sample has roughly 420,000 distinct CDR3 sequences, 15% to 17% seen once. Source material: blood. Receptor source: a woman aged 18 to 35 with Graves' hyperthyroidism.

This clonotype was seen many times. The rearrangement links TRBV28 to TRBJ2-5, with 7 bases aligning to TRBD1. Trimming cost V 2 bases and J 4 bases; bases outside gene matches: 7. The length of the CDR3 is 15 residues. Germline V CDR1 and CDR2: MDHEN, SYDVKM. CDR3 region: CASSLLSQGRETQYF. CDR3 nucleotides: TGTGCCAGCAGTTTACTCTCACAGGGGCGAGAGACCCAGTACTTC. Filled out from reference TRBV28 and TRBJ2-5, the complete variable domain reads DVKVTQSSRYLVKRTGEKVFLECVQDMDHENMFWYRQDPGLGLRLIYFSYDVKMKEKGDIPEGYSVSREKKERFSLILESASTNQTSMYLCASSLLSQGRETQYFGPGTRLLVL.

V is TRBV6-1 and J is TRBJ2-7; D is perhaps TRBD1 (6 bases). From germline, CDR1 is MNHNS and CDR2 SASEGT. V dropped 8 bases and J dropped 3 bases, with 14 bases sitting between them. The CDR3 spans 13 residues. This CDR3 reads CASGRDIRYEQYF. CDR3 in DNA: TGTGCCAGCGGCAGGGACATTCGCTACGAGCAGTACTTC.

This clonotype turned up a few times. This chain connects TRBV19 to TRBJ2-5; 15 nucleotides match TRBD2. From germline, CDR1 is LNHDA and CDR2 SQIVND (reference sequence). The junction had 27 bases not matched to a gene; V was cut back by 5 bases and J by 5 bases. The CDR3 runs 23 residues. The CDR3 loop reads CASSLGKVARGLAGGPSRETQYF. For the CDR3, the DNA is TGTGCCAGTAGTCTCGGGAAGGTCGCGCGCGGACTAGCGGGAGGGCCCTCGAGGGAGACCCAGTACTTC.

This clonotype has a count of ten or more. The chain links TRBV11-2 to TRBJ1-1; D not certain. The length of the CDR3 is 14 residues. Per the germline V gene, CDR1 is SGHAT and CDR2 is FQNNGV. V lost 2 bases to trimming and J lost 5 bases, with 12 bases between them. This CDR3 reads CASSLKRGWTEAFF. The DNA for the CDR3 is TGTGCCAGCAGCTTAAAGAGAGGCTGGACTGAAGCTTTCTTT. Based on the CDR3 plus reference TRBV11-2 and TRBJ1-1, the full variable domain is EAGVAQSPRYKIIEKRQSVAFWCNPISGHATLYWYQQILGQGPKLLIQFQNNGVVDDSQLPKDRFSAERLKGVDSTLKIQPAKLEDSAVYLCASSLKRGWTEAFFGQGTRLTVV.

This clonotype was counted a few times. Here the CDR3 DNA reads TGTGCCACCAGCCCCCAGGGGCAGGGGGGTTATTACGAGCAGTACTTC. Protein product: CATSPQGQGGYYEQYF. The rearrangement uses TRBV15 and TRBJ2-7, with a weak D call TRBD1 (7 bases). The V end lost 5 bases, the J end lost 4 bases, and 21 bases lay between the germline ends. The germline V gene has CDR1 LNHNV and CDR2 YYDKDF (reference sequence). The CDR3 has 16 residues.

This clonotype occurred many times. This chain connects TRBV5-5 to TRBJ2-5, with no clear D. With 4 bases removed from V and 4 bases from J, the gap between germline ends came to 14 bases. Germline CDR1 reads SGHKS; CDR2 reads YYEKEE (reference sequence). CDR3 length equals 14 residues. CDR3 in DNA: TGTGCCAGCAGCCCCCTGCCAGGAACAGAGACCCAGTACTTC. Its protein is CASSPLPGTETQYF.

This clonotype came up many times. The chain employs TRBV28 and TRBJ2-7; 8 nucleotides line up with TRBD1. V was clipped by 10 bases and J by 0 bases; unmatched bases: 5. CDR3 length equals 13 residues. Germline-derived CDR1 and CDR2 are MDHEN and SYDVKM. CDR3 sequence reads: CATDRESSYEQYF. The CDR3 DNA reads TGTGCCACGGACAGGGAAAGCTCCTACGAGCAGTACTTC.

The table lists this clonotype with many counts. The chain is built from TRBV5-1 and TRBJ1-2, with TRBD1 identical over 11 bases. The CDR3 consists of 15 residues. Germline loops: CDR1 SGHRS, CDR2 YFSETQ. V dropped 4 bases and J dropped 8; count of bases not matched to a gene: 10. In nucleotides, the CDR3 is TGCGCCAGCAGCCCAGGGGACAGGGGGATAGAGGGCTACACCTTC. Protein: CASSPGDRGIEGYTF.

This clonotype was detected ten times or more. The chain joins TRBV7-2 to TRBJ1-1; D possibly corresponds to TRBD1 (6 bases). The CDR3 totals 14 residues. Germline V gene data show CDR1 as SGHTA and CDR2 as FQGNSA. V was trimmed by 4 bases and J by 0 bases, leaving 9 bases between them. DNA for the CDR3: TGTGCCAGCAGCTCCGGGACATTGAACACTGAAGCTTTCTTT. Translated, it gives CASSSGTLNTEAFF.

At least ten counts were recorded for this clonotype. The chain uses TRBV7-2 and TRBJ2-1; a weak D match, TRBD2 (5 bases). The V and J ends lost 5 bases and 8 bases respectively, with 10 bases between them. Germline V lookup: CDR1 SGHTA, CDR2 FQGNSA. The CDR3 is 12 residues long. In nucleotides, the CDR3 is TGTGCCAGCAGCCCCCGCGGGCATGAGCAGTTCTTC. Protein: CASSPRGHEQFF.

This clonotype was counted many times. The V call is TRBV20-1, the J call TRBJ2-1, with D maybe TRBD1 (5 bases). The CDR3 runs to 12 residues. In germline, CDR1 is DFQATT, CDR2 SNEGSKA (reference sequence). Trimming cost V 1 base and J 6 bases, with 7 bases left between them. CDR3 sequence (DNA): TGCAGTGCTAGAGGGGGCGGCAATGAGCAGTTCTTC. It yields the protein CSARGGGNEQFF.

The rearrangement links TRBV12-3 or TRBV12-4 to TRBJ2-7, with 8 bases matching TRBD1. The CDR3 contains 16 residues. Germline trimming cut 0 bases from V and 7 bases from J; bases unmatched to any gene: 11. The CDR3 region is CASSLAFGQGAGEQYF. CDR3 nucleotide sequence: TGTGCCAGCAGTTTAGCGTTTGGGCAGGGGGCTGGGGAGCAGTACTTC.

This clonotype has ten or more counts. The rearrangement links TRBV20-1 to TRBJ2-7; TRBD2 is a possible D gene (6 bases). V shed 2 bases and J shed 0 bases, with 17 bases lying between them. The CDR3 has 16 amino acids. CDR1 is DFQATT, CDR2 SNEGSKA, per germline (reference sequence). The CDR3 reads CSARNLRDSSSYEQYF. CDR3 DNA: TGCAGTGCTAGAAACCTCCGGGACTCGAGCTCCTACGAGCAGTACTTC.

This clonotype was counted between two and nine times. CDR3 in amino acids: CATRTGWATGELFF. In DNA form, the CDR3 reads TGTGCCACTCGGACAGGGTGGGCCACCGGGGAGCTGTTTTTT. The chain uses TRBV19 and TRBJ2-2; 8 bases match TRBD1. The CDR3 loop spans 14 amino acids. CDR1 and CDR2 (germline): LNHDA, SQIVND (reference sequence). Trimming at V came to 10 bases and at J to 4 bases, leaving 8 bases not matched to a gene.

This clonotype was seen a few times. A clone one base away is much larger, so this may be a read error. V and J are TRBV20-1 and TRBJ2-1; 11 bases map to TRBD2. The CDR3 is 14 amino acids. Germline CDR1 and CDR2: DFQATT and SNEGSKA (reference sequence). The DNA for the CDR3 is TGCGGTGCTGAAACGGGACTAGCGGACAATGAGCAGTTCTTC. Amino acids: CGAETGLADNEQFF.

The chain links TRBV29-1 to TRBJ2-5, with D tentatively TRBD1 or TRBD2 (5 bases each). CDR1 SQVTM and CDR2 ANQGSEA come from the germline V gene. V lost 6 bases, J lost 4 bases, and 15 bases lay in between. The CDR3 is 13 amino acids. The CDR3: CSVGVMGVETQYF. The CDR3 coding sequence is TGCAGCGTGGGGGTAATGGGGGTAGAGACCCAGTACTTC.